Sequencing of this T cell receptor beta chain was carried out in a study of prognosis after radiotherapy for stage I lung cancer. Overall study: Individuals with stage I non-small cell lung cancer joined the cohort between 2018 and early 2019.

Points on this clonotype: What it recognizes is unknown.

By two-round multiplex PCR, the TCR beta CDR3 was amplified from genomic DNA. Round-one PCR had primers specific to each TRBV and TRBJ gene. TCRdb reprocessed the multiplex PCR reads via MiXCR and lists one record per CDR3 protein. Of tens of thousands of distinct CDR3 sequences in the sample, 25% to 40% were seen once. The V end was cut by 4 bases, the J end by 7 bases, with 7 bases between. The CDR3 length is 11 residues. Looked up from germline, CDR1 is SEHNR and CDR2 is FQNEAQ (reference sequence). Findings of the study overall: Patients with and without metastases reportedly differed in TRBV and TRBJ gene usage frequencies.

V gene TRBV7-9 combines with J gene TRBJ1-1; D is uncertain. The TCR comes from a donor over 45 with non-small cell lung cancer. This specimen was PBMCs, taken before or after stereotactic body radiation therapy (not recorded which). Here the CDR3 reads CASSSSIEAFF. The CDR3 DNA reads as TGTGCCAGCAGCTCCTCTATTGAAGCTTTCTTT.